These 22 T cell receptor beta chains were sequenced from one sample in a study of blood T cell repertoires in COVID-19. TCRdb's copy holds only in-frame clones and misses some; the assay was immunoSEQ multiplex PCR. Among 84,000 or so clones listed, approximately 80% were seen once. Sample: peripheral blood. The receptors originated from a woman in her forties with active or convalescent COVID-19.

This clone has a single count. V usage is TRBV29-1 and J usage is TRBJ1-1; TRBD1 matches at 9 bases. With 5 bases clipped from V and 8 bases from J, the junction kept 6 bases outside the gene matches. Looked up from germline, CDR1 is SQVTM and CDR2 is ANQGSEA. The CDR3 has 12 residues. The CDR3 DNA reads TGCAGCGTTAAAGGACAGGGGCTGGAAGCTTTCTTT. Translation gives CSVKGQGLEAFF.

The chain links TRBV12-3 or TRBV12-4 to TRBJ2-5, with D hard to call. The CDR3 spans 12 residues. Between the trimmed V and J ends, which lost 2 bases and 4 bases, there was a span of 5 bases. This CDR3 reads CASSLSVETQYF. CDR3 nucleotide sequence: TGTGCCAGCAGTTTATCGGTAGAGACCCAGTACTTC.

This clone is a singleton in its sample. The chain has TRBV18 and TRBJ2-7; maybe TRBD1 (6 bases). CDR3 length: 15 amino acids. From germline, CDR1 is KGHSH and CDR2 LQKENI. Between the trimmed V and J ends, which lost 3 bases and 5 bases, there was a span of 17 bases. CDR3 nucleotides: TGTGCCAGCTCACCCCGGGACATGATCCTCCACGAGCAGTACTTC. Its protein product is CASSPRDMILHEQYF.

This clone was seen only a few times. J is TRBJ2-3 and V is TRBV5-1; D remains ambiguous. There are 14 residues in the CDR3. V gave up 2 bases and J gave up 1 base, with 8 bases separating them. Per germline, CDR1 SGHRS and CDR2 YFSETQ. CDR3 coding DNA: TGCGCCAGCAGCTTATCGGTGGGCACAGATACGCAGTATTTT. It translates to CASSLSVGTDTQYF. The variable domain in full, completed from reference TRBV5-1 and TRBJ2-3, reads KAGVTQTPRYLIKTRGQQVTLSCSPISGHRSVSWYQQTPGQGLQFLFEYFSETQRNKGNFPGRFSGRQFSNSRSEMNVSTLELGDSALYLCASSLSVGTDTQYFGPGTRLTVL.

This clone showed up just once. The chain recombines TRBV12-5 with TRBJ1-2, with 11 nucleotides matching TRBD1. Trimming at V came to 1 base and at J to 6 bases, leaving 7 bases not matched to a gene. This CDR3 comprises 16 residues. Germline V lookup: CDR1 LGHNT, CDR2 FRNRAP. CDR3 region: CASGLGTGTGGDGYTF. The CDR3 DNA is TGTGCTAGTGGTTTGGGAACCGGGACAGGGGGAGATGGCTACACCTTC.

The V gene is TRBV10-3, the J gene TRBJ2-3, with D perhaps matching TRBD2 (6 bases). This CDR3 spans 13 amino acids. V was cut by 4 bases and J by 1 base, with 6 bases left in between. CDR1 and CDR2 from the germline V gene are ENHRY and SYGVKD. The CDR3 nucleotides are TGTGCCATCAGTGGGGGGGGCACAGATACGCAGTATTTT. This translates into CAISGGGTDTQYF.

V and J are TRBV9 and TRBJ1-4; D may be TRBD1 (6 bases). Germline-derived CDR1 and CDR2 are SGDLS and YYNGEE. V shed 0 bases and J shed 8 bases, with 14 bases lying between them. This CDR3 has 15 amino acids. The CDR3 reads CASSVDRGAQEKLFF. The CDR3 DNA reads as TGTGCCAGCAGCGTAGACCGGGGGGCACAGGAAAAACTGTTTTTT.

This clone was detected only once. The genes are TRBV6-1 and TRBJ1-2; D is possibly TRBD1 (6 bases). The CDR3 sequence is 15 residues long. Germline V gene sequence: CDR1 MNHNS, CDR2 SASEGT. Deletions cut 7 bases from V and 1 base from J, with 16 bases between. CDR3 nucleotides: TGTGCCAGCAACACATTGGGACATTTTAACTATGGCTACACCTTC. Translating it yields CASNTLGHFNYGYTF.

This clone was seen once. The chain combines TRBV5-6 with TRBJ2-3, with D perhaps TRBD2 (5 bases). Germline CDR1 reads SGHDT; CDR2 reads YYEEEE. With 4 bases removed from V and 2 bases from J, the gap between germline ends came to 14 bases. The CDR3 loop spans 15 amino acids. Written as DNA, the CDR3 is TGTGCCAGCAGCAAAGAGGACTGGTTCACAGATACGCAGTATTTT. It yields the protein CASSKEDWFTDTQYF.

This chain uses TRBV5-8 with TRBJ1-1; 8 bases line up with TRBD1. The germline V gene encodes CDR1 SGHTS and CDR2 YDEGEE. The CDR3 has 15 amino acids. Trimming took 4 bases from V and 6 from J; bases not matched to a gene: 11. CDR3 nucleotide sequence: TGTGCCAGCAGCCACGGACAGGGAGGAGGGTCTGAAGCTTTCTTT. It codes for CASSHGQGGGSEAFF.

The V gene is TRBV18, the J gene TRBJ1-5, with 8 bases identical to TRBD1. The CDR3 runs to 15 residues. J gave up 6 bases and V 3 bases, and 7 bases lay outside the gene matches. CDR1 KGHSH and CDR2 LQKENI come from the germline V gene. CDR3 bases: TGTGCCAGCTCACCGGCGCAGGGGGCCGCTCAGCCCCAGCATTTT. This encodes CASSPAQGAAQPQHF.

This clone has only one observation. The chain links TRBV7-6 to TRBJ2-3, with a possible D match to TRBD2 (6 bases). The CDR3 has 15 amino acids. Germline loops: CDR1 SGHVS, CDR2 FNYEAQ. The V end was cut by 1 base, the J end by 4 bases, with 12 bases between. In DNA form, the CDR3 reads TGTGCCAGCAGCTTAGTTAGCGGAGGGTCAGATACGCAGTATTTT. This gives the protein CASSLVSGGSDTQYF.

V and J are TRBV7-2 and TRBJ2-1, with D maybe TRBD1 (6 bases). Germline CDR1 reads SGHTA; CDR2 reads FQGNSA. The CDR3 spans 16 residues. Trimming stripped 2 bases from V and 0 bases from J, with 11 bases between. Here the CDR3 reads CASSLYDRSSYNEQFF. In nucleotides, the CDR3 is TGTGCCAGCAGCTTATACGACAGGAGCTCCTACAATGAGCAGTTCTTC.

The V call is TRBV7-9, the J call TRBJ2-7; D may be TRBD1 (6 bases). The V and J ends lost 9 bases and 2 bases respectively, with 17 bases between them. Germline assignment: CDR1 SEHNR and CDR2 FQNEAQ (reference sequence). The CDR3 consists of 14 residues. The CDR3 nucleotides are TGTGCCAGTGGGGCCCTGGACAGTACCTACGAGCAGTACTTC. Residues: CASGALDSTYEQYF.

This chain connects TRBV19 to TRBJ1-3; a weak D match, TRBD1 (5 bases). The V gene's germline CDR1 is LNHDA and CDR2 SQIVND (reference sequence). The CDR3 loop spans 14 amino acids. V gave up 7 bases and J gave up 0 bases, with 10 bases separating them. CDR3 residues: CASKHRTSGNTIYF. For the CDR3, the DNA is TGTGCCAGTAAACACAGGACCTCTGGAAACACCATATATTTT.

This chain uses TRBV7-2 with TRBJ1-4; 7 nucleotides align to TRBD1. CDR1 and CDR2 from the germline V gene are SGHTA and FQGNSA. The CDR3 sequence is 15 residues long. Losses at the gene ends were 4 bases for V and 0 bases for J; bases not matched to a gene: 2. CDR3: CASSSTGATNEKLFF. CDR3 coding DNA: TGTGCCAGCAGCTCAACAGGGGCAACTAATGAAAAACTGTTTTTT. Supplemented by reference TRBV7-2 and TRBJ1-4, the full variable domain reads GAGVSQSPSNKVTEKGKDVELRCDPISGHTALYWYRQSLGQGLEFLIYFQGNSAPDKSGLPSDRFSAERTGGSVSTLTIQRTQQEDSAVYLCASSSTGATNEKLFFGSGTQLSVL.

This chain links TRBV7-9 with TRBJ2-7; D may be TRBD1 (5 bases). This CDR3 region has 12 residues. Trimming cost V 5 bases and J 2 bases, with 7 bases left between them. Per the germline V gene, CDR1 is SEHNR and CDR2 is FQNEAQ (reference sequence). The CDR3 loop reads CASSQGTYEQYF. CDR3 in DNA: TGTGCCAGCAGCCAGGGCACCTACGAGCAGTACTTC. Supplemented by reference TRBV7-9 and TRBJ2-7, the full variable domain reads DTGVSQNPRHKITKRGQNVTFRCDPISEHNRLYWYRQTLGQGPEFLTYFQNEAQLEKSRLLSDRFSAERPKGSFSTLEIQRTEQGDSAMYLCASSQGTYEQYFGPGTRLTVT.

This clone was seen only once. DNA for the CDR3: TGTGCCAGCAGCGTAGGGGGACAGGGAAGTCGGTCCACAGATACGCAGTATTTT. Amino acids: CASSVGGQGSRSTDTQYF. The chain links TRBV9 to TRBJ2-3; 9 nucleotides match TRBD1. V lost 0 bases to trimming and J lost 2 bases; unmatched junction nucleotides: 10. CDR1 SGDLS and CDR2 YYNGEE come from the germline V gene. CDR3 length: 18 residues.

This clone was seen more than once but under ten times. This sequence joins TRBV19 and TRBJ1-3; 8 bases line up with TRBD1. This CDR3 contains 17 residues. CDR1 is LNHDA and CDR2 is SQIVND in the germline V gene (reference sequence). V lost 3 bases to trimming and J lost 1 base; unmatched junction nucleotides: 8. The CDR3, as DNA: TGTGCCAGTAGTATGTATGGACAGGGTACTTCTGGAAACACCATATATTTT. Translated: CASSMYGQGTSGNTIYF.

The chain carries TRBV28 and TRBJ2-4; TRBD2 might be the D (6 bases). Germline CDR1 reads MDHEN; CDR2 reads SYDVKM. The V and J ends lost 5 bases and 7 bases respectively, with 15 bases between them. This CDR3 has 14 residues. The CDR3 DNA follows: TGTGCCAGCAGTCCCGGTGGAGGGACGAACATTCAGTACTTC. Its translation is CASSPGGGTNIQYF.

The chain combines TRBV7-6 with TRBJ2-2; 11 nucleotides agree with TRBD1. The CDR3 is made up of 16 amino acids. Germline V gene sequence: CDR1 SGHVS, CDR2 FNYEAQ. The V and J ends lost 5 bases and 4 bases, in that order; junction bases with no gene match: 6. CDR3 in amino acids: CASSQGQGASTGELFF. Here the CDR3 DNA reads TGTGCCAGCAGCCAAGGACAGGGGGCGAGCACCGGGGAGCTGTTTTTT.

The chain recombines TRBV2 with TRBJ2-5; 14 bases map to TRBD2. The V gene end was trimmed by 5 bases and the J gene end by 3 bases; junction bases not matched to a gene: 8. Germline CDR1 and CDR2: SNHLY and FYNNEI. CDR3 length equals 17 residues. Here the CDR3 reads CASSTGTSGSEKETQYF. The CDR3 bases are TGTGCCAGCAGTACCGGGACTAGCGGGAGCGAGAAAGAGACCCAGTACTTC.